The sequence of this T cell receptor beta chain was determined in a study of T cell repertoires in cytomegalovirus infection. This clonotype has at least ten counts. TCRdb fed the reads into MiXCR, producing one record per CDR3 protein. The repertoire holds some 150,000 distinct CDR3 sequences, with 5.5% to 8% as singletons. The germline V gene has CDR1 MNHEY and CDR2 SVGAGI. The CDR3 consists of 14 residues. Trimming stripped 0 bases from V and 6 bases from J, with 11 bases between. The chain joins TRBV6-5 to TRBJ1-1; no reliable D call. This receptor was obtained from a human donor in good health (CMV status not recorded). Some clones in this sample may be carry-over from other donors' samples. Sequencing input: PBMCs. This chain's CDR3 is CASSYSPGLAEAFF. In DNA, the CDR3 is TGTGCCAGCAGTTACTCCCCGGGGTTAGCTGAAGCTTTCTTT.